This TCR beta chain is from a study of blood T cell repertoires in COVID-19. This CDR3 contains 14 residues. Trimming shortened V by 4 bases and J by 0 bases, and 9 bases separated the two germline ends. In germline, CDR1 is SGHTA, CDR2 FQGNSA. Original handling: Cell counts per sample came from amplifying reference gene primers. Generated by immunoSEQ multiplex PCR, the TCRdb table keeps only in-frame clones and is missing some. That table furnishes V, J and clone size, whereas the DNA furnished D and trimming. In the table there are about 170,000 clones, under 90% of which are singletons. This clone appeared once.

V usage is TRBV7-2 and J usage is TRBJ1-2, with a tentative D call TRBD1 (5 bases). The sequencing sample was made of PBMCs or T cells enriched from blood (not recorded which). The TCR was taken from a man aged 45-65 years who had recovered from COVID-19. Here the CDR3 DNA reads TGTGCCAGCAGCTACGACAGAGCTAACTATGGCTACACCTTC. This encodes CASSYDRANYGYTF.